This T cell receptor (beta chain) was captured by sequencing in a study of blood T cell repertoires in COVID-19. At the level of the study: Some COVID-19 samples were acute and others convalescent; all came from the United States, Italy and Spain. Sample material is recorded as cDNA or gDNA derived from T cells, B-cell-depleted T cells, or PBMCs.

Authors' analysis steps: How many nucleated cells were present was estimated from reference gene primer amplification. Some clones are missing from TCRdb's copy, which holds only in-frame ones; the method was immunoSEQ multiplex PCR. Clone size and the V and J calls come from that table; the DNA yielded D and trimming. The sample includes 170,000 or so clones, roughly 83% of them seen just once. Per the germline V gene, CDR1 is MDHEN and CDR2 is SYDVKM. CDR3 length: 13 residues. Trimming shortened V by 3 bases and J by 8 bases, and 13 bases separated the two germline ends. This clonotype was obtained from a woman between 55 and 75 years old with acute or convalescent COVID-19. Input material: peripheral blood. The rearrangement uses TRBV28 and TRBJ1-2; D unclear. The CDR3 loop is CASSLRSPAGYTF. In nucleotides, the CDR3 is TGTGCCAGCAGTTTGCGGAGCCCGGCGGGCTACACCTTC.